One and the same sample provided the 5 T cell receptor beta chains below, sequenced in a study of immune reconstitution after stem cell transplant in scleroderma. Each CDR3 protein is one row after TCRdb ran MiXCR on the RT-PCR reads. Of under 2,500 distinct CDR3 sequences listed, less than 14% are singletons. The biological material was taken before or after autologous hematopoietic stem cell transplantation (not recorded which). The receptors come from a female donor with systemic sclerosis.

In this sample, this clonotype turned up a few times. The rearrangement uses TRBV20-1 and TRBJ2-7; a possible D gene is TRBD1 (6 bases). The CDR3 covers 13 residues. Looked up from germline, CDR1 is DFQATT and CDR2 is SNEGSKA (reference sequence). V was shortened by 6 bases and J by 3 bases, with 15 bases between the two germline ends. CDR3 nucleotides: TGCAGTGCCCTCCCCTTGGACAGCTACGAGCAGTACTTC. Translation: CSALPLDSYEQYF.

Within the sample, this clonotype is large. The rearrangement uses TRBV20-1 and TRBJ1-1, with D perhaps TRBD1 (5 bases). Trimming removed 6 bases from V and 0 bases from J, with 11 bases in between. The CDR3 has 13 residues. CDR1 is DFQATT, CDR2 SNEGSKA, per germline (reference sequence). CDR3 nucleotides: TGCAGTGCCAAGCGGGGGTTGAACACTGAAGCTTTCTTT. Its translation: CSAKRGLNTEAFF.

The chain employs TRBV29-1 and TRBJ2-4; D call uncertain. Germline V lookup: CDR1 SQVTM, CDR2 ANQGSEA. CDR3 length: 13 residues. Trimming removed 0 bases at V and 1 base at J, with 4 bases between. Written as DNA, the CDR3 is TGCAGCGTTGAAGAGGGGGCCAAAAACATTCAGTACTTC. Protein product: CSVEEGAKNIQYF.

By share, this clonotype counts as large. V is TRBV6-5 and J is TRBJ1-1; a possible D gene is TRBD1 (6 bases). The CDR3 extends over 15 amino acids. Trimming pared 5 bases from V and 0 bases from J, leaving 13 bases between. CDR1 and CDR2 from the germline V gene are MNHEY and SVGAGI. This chain's CDR3 is CASSPGQTMNTEAFF. The CDR3 nucleotides read TGTGCCAGCAGTCCCGGACAGACCATGAACACTGAAGCTTTCTTT.

This clonotype is classed as medium-sized. The chain has TRBV11-3 and TRBJ2-7, with D perhaps matching TRBD1 or TRBD2 (5 bases each). Trimming cost V 5 bases and J 7 bases, with 15 bases left between them. Per the germline V gene, CDR1 is SGHNT and CDR2 is YENEEA. This CDR3 is 13 amino acids long. DNA of the CDR3: TGTGCCAGCAGCGCCCGGGGCGAGCATGAGCAGTACTTC. Encoded protein: CASSARGEHEQYF.